This TCR beta chain comes out of a study of cytomegalovirus exposure and HLA in healthy donors. CDR3 length: 14 amino acids. Per germline, CDR1 SGHVS and CDR2 FQNEAQ. Germline trimming cut 6 bases from V and 11 bases from J; bases unmatched to any gene: 12. 13 Jbeta primers and 60 Vbeta primers were used for the PCR. The assay was immunoSEQ multiplex PCR, and TCRdb's table has in-frame clones only and misses some. This repertoire includes around 120,000 clones. The chain employs TRBV7-8 and TRBJ2-5, with 10 bases aligning to TRBD1. This clonotype originated in a man in his late teens or twenties in good health and CMV-seronegative. Sequencing input: PBMCs. Here the CDR3 DNA reads TGTGCCAGCAGTCCCGGGACAGGGGAGGAGGAGCAGTACTTC. Translated: CASSPGTGEEEQYF.